The 10 T cell receptor beta chains given below trace back to one sample, sequenced in a study of T cell responses to AZD1222 COVID-19 vaccine (dated by TCRdb to the early 2020s). Libraries were constructed by the immunoSEQ multiplex PCR assay. The immuneACCESS repertoire file appears here via TCRdb, limited to in-frame rearrangements. These files lack a portion of the clones; in checked studies, under half of the deficit traces to unresolved V genes, and the cause of the others is not known. Present in this sample are approximately 100,000 clones, about 83% of which were seen just once. The ten largest clones represent 12% of the sample. The time point label, as the study defines it: baseline before first vaccination. This material consisted of peripheral blood, taken on day 0 of AZD1222 vaccination. These receptor sequences come from an adult in good health.

The rearrangement joins TRBV28 to TRBJ2-1; TRBD1 agrees at 7 bases. V was clipped by 6 bases and J by 2 bases; unmatched bases: 10. Germline V CDR1 and CDR2: MDHEN, SYDVKM. This CDR3 comprises 16 residues. The DNA for the CDR3 is TGTGCCAGCAGCCCATTAATAGGACAGGCCTACAATGAGCAGTTCTTC. It yields the protein CASSPLIGQAYNEQFF.

The chain couples TRBV7-2 to TRBJ2-7, with TRBD1 matching over 8 bases. The germline CDR1 and CDR2 sequences are SGHTA and FQGNSA. The CDR3 spans 13 residues. J was trimmed by 5 bases and V by 2 bases; bases with no gene match: 2. CDR3 loop: CASSLQGANEQYF. The CDR3, as DNA: TGTGCCAGCAGCTTACAGGGGGCAAACGAGCAGTACTTC.

The chain has TRBV7-9 and TRBJ2-4, with 8 bases matching TRBD1. Trimming removed 5 bases from V and 2 bases from J; junction bases left unmatched: 11. The CDR3 runs to 17 residues. Germline loops: CDR1 SEHNR, CDR2 FQNEAQ (reference sequence). The CDR3 DNA reads TGTGCCAGCAGCGCATTCCAGGGGGCTAAAACCAAAAACATTCAGTACTTC. Translated, it gives CASSAFQGAKTKNIQYF.

V and J are TRBV30 and TRBJ1-1; 8 bases match TRBD1. The length of the CDR3 is 14 residues. The germline V gene encodes CDR1 GTSNPN and CDR2 SVGIG (reference sequence). Losses at the gene ends were 3 bases for V and 1 base for J; bases not matched to a gene: 4. In nucleotides, the CDR3 is TGTGCCTGGAGCTACGGACAGGGGAACACTGAAGCTTTCTTT. Its translation is CAWSYGQGNTEAFF.

The V and J genes are TRBV10-3 and TRBJ2-1; no definite D call. The CDR3 is made up of 13 amino acids. The germline gives CDR1 ENHRY, CDR2 SYGVKD. The V gene lost 10 bases and the J gene lost 1 base, with 11 bases spanning the gap. The CDR3 DNA reads as TGTGCCACCCCAATCTCGTCCTACAATGAGCAGTTCTTC. It specifies CATPISSYNEQFF.

This chain uses TRBV5-1 with TRBJ2-7; D call uncertain. The CDR3 length is 15 residues. The ends were cut back, 4 bases at V and 3 bases at J, with 17 bases in the middle. The V gene's germline CDR1 is SGHRS and CDR2 YFSETQ. The CDR3 region is CASSPRSFPDYEQYF. The CDR3 DNA reads as TGCGCCAGCAGCCCCCGTAGCTTTCCGGACTACGAGCAGTACTTC.

This chain uses TRBV30 with TRBJ1-3, with unresolved D. CDR3 length equals 14 residues. V lost 0 bases and J 5 bases, leaving 11 bases between the germline ends. Per germline, CDR1 GTSNPN and CDR2 SVGIG (reference sequence). The CDR3 region is CAWSVLNSRNTIYF. In DNA, the CDR3 is TGTGCCTGGAGTGTACTGAACAGCAGAAACACCATATATTTT. Using reference TRBV30 and TRBJ1-3 for the parts outside the CDR3, the full variable domain is SQTIHQWPATLVQPVGSPLSLECTVEGTSNPNLYWYRQAAGRGLQLLFYSVGIGQISSEVPQNLSASRPQDRQFILSSKKLLLSDSGFYLCAWSVLNSRNTIYFGEGSWLTVV.

This clone was found a few times. The genes are TRBV10-1 and TRBJ2-2; D call uncertain. Between the trimmed V and J ends, which lost 6 bases and 2 bases, there was a span of 13 bases. The CDR3 consists of 15 residues. Germline lookup yields CDR1 WNHNN and CDR2 SYGVQD (reference sequence). This CDR3 is CASRSERANTGELFF. The CDR3 DNA sequence: TGCGCCAGCAGAAGTGAAAGGGCTAACACCGGGGAGCTGTTTTTT.

V gene TRBV19 combines with J gene TRBJ2-7, with 8 bases lining up with TRBD2. The CDR3 length is 13 residues. V trimming: 7 bases; J trimming: 2 bases; junction bases outside the gene matches: 4. The germline V gene has CDR1 LNHDA and CDR2 SQIVND (reference sequence). CDR3 DNA sequence: TGTGCCAGTACCGGGAGGGGGGCCTACGAGCAGTACTTC. Encoded protein: CASTGRGAYEQYF.

The rearrangement links TRBV13 to TRBJ1-6; tentatively, D is TRBD1 (6 bases). CDR3 length: 14 residues. Germline CDR1 PRHDT, CDR2 FYEKMQ (reference sequence). V dropped 0 bases and J dropped 6 bases, with 6 bases sitting between them. CDR3 protein: CASSLGQGNSPLHF. CDR3 coding DNA: TGTGCCAGCAGCTTAGGACAGGGTAATTCACCCCTCCACTTT. The full variable domain, its missing parts supplied by reference TRBV13 and TRBJ1-6, is AAGVIQSPRHLIKEKRETATLKCYPIPRHDTVYWYQQGPGQDPQFLISFYEKMQSDKGSIPDRFSAQQFSDYHSELNMSSLELGDSALYFCASSLGQGNSPLHFGNGTRLTVT.